Below, 23 T cell receptor beta chains from the same sample are listed, as sequenced in a study of T cells after yellow fever vaccination. Via MiXCR, TCRdb re-called the 5' RACE reads, giving one row per CDR3 protein. The top ten hold roughly 19% of the sample, which has 350,000 to 450,000 distinct CDR3 sequences, about 17% seen once. The sequencing used PBMCs, collected before the yellow fever booster vaccination. These receptor sequences come from a young man who received the YFV17D yellow fever vaccine.

The V call is TRBV6-5, the J call TRBJ1-1; 7 bases are a match to TRBD1. Unmatched junction bases numbered 9, after V lost 3 bases and J lost 11 bases. There are 13 residues in the CDR3. Germline values: CDR1 MNHEY, CDR2 SVGAGI. CDR3 protein: CASSYRQGGWAFF. DNA for the CDR3: TGTGCCAGCAGTTATCGACAGGGCGGTTGGGCTTTCTTT.

The rearrangement uses TRBV4-1 and TRBJ2-3; D gene unclear. V was pared by 3 bases and J by 2 bases, with 9 bases between. This CDR3 is 14 amino acids long. CDR1 MGHRA and CDR2 YSYEKL come from the germline V gene. The CDR3 here is CASSHPPVTDTQYF. For the CDR3, the DNA is TGCGCCAGCAGCCACCCCCCGGTCACAGATACGCAGTATTTT.

This clonotype was counted only a few times. This rearrangement joins TRBV27 to TRBJ1-2; D perhaps matches TRBD1 (6 bases). Germline V gene sequence: CDR1 MNHEY, CDR2 SMNVEV (reference sequence). This CDR3 spans 16 amino acids. V lost 5 bases and J 2 bases, leaving 18 bases between the germline ends. This CDR3 is CASSDQGQSGNYGYTF. The CDR3 DNA follows: TGTGCCAGCAGTGATCAGGGACAATCCGGAAACTATGGCTACACCTTC.

V usage is TRBV20-1 and J usage is TRBJ1-6; maybe TRBD1 (5 bases). CDR1 DFQATT and CDR2 SNEGSKA come from the germline V gene (reference sequence). The CDR3 has 16 residues. Deletions cut 5 bases from V and 7 bases from J, with 21 bases between. CDR3 sequence (DNA): TGCAGTGCTTCGGGCAGGGACTCTTACTCCAATTCACCCCTCCACTTT. Protein sequence: CSASGRDSYSNSPLHF.

This clonotype was detected a few times. V usage is TRBV6-5 and J usage is TRBJ1-2; a possible D gene is TRBD1 (5 bases). CDR1 is MNHEY and CDR2 is SVGAGI in the germline V gene. Between the trimmed V and J ends, which lost 6 bases and 2 bases, there was a span of 7 bases. The CDR3 sequence is 12 residues long. In DNA form, the CDR3 reads TGTGCCAGCAGCAAGGGGAACTATGGCTACACCTTC. It translates to CASSKGNYGYTF.

This clonotype appeared a few times. This chain links TRBV11-1 with TRBJ2-1; TRBD1 is a possible D gene (6 bases). Germline V gives CDR1 SGHAT, CDR2 FQDESV (reference sequence). CDR3 length equals 13 residues. V was cut by 6 bases and J by 5 bases, with 11 bases left in between. The CDR3 spells CASRPGQNNEQFF. In nucleotides, the CDR3 is TGTGCCAGCAGACCAGGACAGAACAATGAGCAGTTCTTC. Full variable domain (missing parts from reference TRBV11-1 and TRBJ2-1): EAEVAQSPRYKITEKSQAVAFWCDPISGHATLYWYRQILGQGPELLVQFQDESVVDDSQLPKDRFSAERLKGVDSTLKIQPAELGDSAMYLCASRPGQNNEQFFGPGTRLTVL.

In this sample, this clonotype turned up a few times. The V call is TRBV11-2, the J call TRBJ2-2, with D perhaps TRBD1 or TRBD2 (5 bases each). Germline V lookup: CDR1 SGHAT, CDR2 FQNNGV. The CDR3 sequence is 18 residues long. V was pared by 5 bases and J by 2 bases, with 21 bases between. The CDR3 loop reads CASSAGRGLRVNTGELFF. In nucleotides, the CDR3 is TGTGCCAGCAGCGCAGGGCGCGGGCTTAGGGTCAACACCGGGGAGCTGTTTTTT.

This clonotype has just a few counts. The V and J genes are TRBV18 and TRBJ2-7, with D perhaps given as TRBD1 or TRBD2 (5 bases each). Germline values: CDR1 KGHSH, CDR2 LQKENI. Trimming removed 3 bases from V and 2 bases from J, with 14 bases in between. The CDR3 extends over 15 amino acids. The CDR3, as DNA: TGTGCCAGCTCACCGGGGTCAAGAGGGGCCTACGAGCAGTACTTC. This sequence encodes CASSPGSRGAYEQYF.

This clonotype has only a few counts. The genes are TRBV6-2 or TRBV6-3 and TRBJ1-1; the D is unclear. Germline CDR1 reads MNHEY; CDR2 reads SVGEGT. The ends were cut back, 6 bases at V and 5 bases at J, with 16 bases in the middle. This CDR3 region has 14 residues. The CDR3 DNA sequence: TGTGCCAGCAGCGATACCGGGCGTCGGACTGAAGCTTTCTTT. Translated, it gives CASSDTGRRTEAFF.

The gene calls are TRBV9 and TRBJ1-1; 7 positions match TRBD1. V trimming: 6 bases; J trimming: 3 bases; junction bases outside the gene matches: 11. This CDR3 region has 15 residues. The germline CDR1 and CDR2 sequences are SGDLS and YYNGEE. CDR3 bases: TGTGCCAGCACCCCCATCCCCCAGGGGGACACTGAAGCTTTCTTT. Translation: CASTPIPQGDTEAFF.

This clonotype came up a few times. The V gene is TRBV18, the J gene TRBJ2-7, with TRBD1 identical over 12 bases. CDR3 length equals 15 residues. V trimming: 9 bases; J trimming: 0 bases; junction bases outside the gene matches: 6. Germline values: CDR1 KGHSH, CDR2 LQKENI. DNA for the CDR3: TGTGCCAGTCCAGGGGACAGGGGGCTCTCCTACGAGCAGTACTTC. This encodes CASPGDRGLSYEQYF.

This clonotype has only a few counts. This chain joins TRBV5-6 and TRBJ2-5; TRBD1 agrees at 10 bases. Germline V CDR1 and CDR2: SGHDT, YYEEEE. V dropped 4 bases and J dropped 9; count of bases not matched to a gene: 12. The CDR3 spans 15 residues. CDR3: CASSRFGTGVGPQYF. The CDR3 DNA reads TGTGCCAGCAGCCGCTTTGGGACAGGGGTCGGGCCCCAGTACTTC.

A few counts support this clonotype. V usage is TRBV7-6 and J usage is TRBJ2-3; TRBD2 aligns across 7 bases. Per germline, CDR1 SGHVS and CDR2 FNYEAQ. The CDR3 covers 15 residues. Germline trimming cut 3 bases from V and 4 bases from J; bases unmatched to any gene: 7. The CDR3 nucleotides are TGTGCCAGCAGCTTCACGGGGGGAGGTCCAGATACGCAGTATTTT. This sequence encodes CASSFTGGGPDTQYF.

This chain connects TRBV12-3 or TRBV12-4 to TRBJ1-1, with D possibly being TRBD1 (5 bases). This CDR3 is built from 13 residues. Between the trimmed V and J ends, which lost 6 bases and 5 bases, there was a span of 13 bases. For the CDR3, the DNA is TGTGCCAGCAGCGCCACAGGATGGACTGAAGCTTTCTTT. Translation gives CASSATGWTEAFF.

CDR3 residues: CASAPASGGQETQYF. The CDR3 DNA follows: TGTGCCAGCGCCCCGGCTAGCGGGGGCCAAGAGACCCAGTACTTC. The chain couples TRBV6-6 to TRBJ2-5, with TRBD2 identical over 10 bases. CDR3 size: 15 residues. Unmatched junction bases numbered 7, after V lost 8 bases and J lost 1 base. CDR1 and CDR2 from the germline V gene are MNHNY and SVGAGI (reference sequence).

This clonotype was seen at least ten times. V is TRBV6-5 and J is TRBJ1-3; D is ambiguous. Germline V CDR1 and CDR2: MNHEY, SVGAGI. The CDR3 is made up of 17 amino acids. V was trimmed by 2 bases and J by 0 bases, leaving 14 bases between them. CDR3 sequence reads: CASSYLEEYFSGNTIYF. Here the CDR3 DNA reads TGTGCCAGCAGTTACCTGGAGGAGTACTTCTCTGGAAACACCATATATTTT.

This clonotype was seen only once. The chain recombines TRBV7-2 with TRBJ1-1; D is uncertain. Trimming pared 1 base from V and 8 bases from J, leaving 11 bases between. From germline, CDR1 is SGHTA and CDR2 FQGNSA. There are 13 residues in the CDR3. The CDR3, as DNA: TGTGCCAGCAGCTTAGAAATCGGGAGGGAAGCTTTCTTT. This translates into CASSLEIGREAFF.

This clonotype was counted a few times. The chain carries TRBV5-4 and TRBJ2-3, with 9 bases identical to TRBD2. The germline CDR1 and CDR2 sequences are SGHNT and YYREEE (reference sequence). The CDR3 contains 15 residues. J gave up 6 bases and V 2 bases, and 7 bases lay outside the gene matches. CDR3 bases: TGTGCCAGCAGCTTTCTAGCGGGGCAACGGGATACGCAGTATTTT. Protein: CASSFLAGQRDTQYF.

This clonotype was found a few times. V is TRBV27 and J is TRBJ2-1, with 8 bases fitting TRBD1. J lost 4 bases, V lost 7 bases, and 6 bases had no gene match. This CDR3 spans 14 amino acids. Germline CDR1 MNHEY, CDR2 SMNVEV (reference sequence). CDR3 sequence reads: CASNDRGRYNEQFF. The DNA for the CDR3 is TGTGCCAGCAACGACAGGGGCAGATACAATGAGCAGTTCTTC.

This clonotype was observed a few times. This chain connects TRBV12-3 or TRBV12-4 to TRBJ1-2; D is perhaps TRBD1 (5 bases). This CDR3 is 12 amino acids long. V was trimmed by 10 bases and J by 6 bases, leaving 15 bases between them. The CDR3 nucleotides read TGTGCCATCCCGGGGGGTGGTGATGGCTACACCTTC. Its translation: CAIPGGGDGYTF.

This chain links TRBV20-1 with TRBJ1-4; no firm D call. Trimming cost V 3 bases and J 0 bases, with 17 bases left between them. The CDR3 totals 17 residues. Looked up from germline, CDR1 is DFQATT and CDR2 is SNEGSKA (reference sequence). Written as DNA, the CDR3 is TGCAGTGCTAGCCCCTCCAAGGCTCTTTCAACTAATGAAAAACTGTTTTTT. Its protein product is CSASPSKALSTNEKLFF.

This clonotype was counted at least ten times. The rearrangement uses TRBV20-1 and TRBJ2-5; the D gene is possibly TRBD2 (6 bases). Germline V gene sequence: CDR1 DFQATT, CDR2 SNEGSKA (reference sequence). CDR3 length: 13 residues. V was cut by 7 bases and J by 2 bases, with 14 bases left in between. CDR3 bases: TGCAGTGTCAAGGTTGGGGGGCAAGAGACCCAGTACTTC. It is translated as CSVKVGGQETQYF.

This clonotype was observed a few times. The chain uses TRBV7-3 and TRBJ2-6, with 7 bases lining up with TRBD1. J gave up 4 bases and V 5 bases, and 8 bases lay outside the gene matches. The CDR3 extends over 16 amino acids. Germline V lookup: CDR1 SGHTA, CDR2 FQGTGA. This chain's CDR3 is CASSMTGLSGANVLTF. The CDR3 bases are TGTGCCAGCAGCATGACAGGGTTGTCAGGGGCCAACGTCCTGACTTTC.